These T cell receptor beta chains were read from a single sample in a study of blood T cell repertoires in COVID-19. Measured with immunoSEQ multiplex PCR; TCRdb has only the in-frame clones, and not every one. Of tens of thousands of clones listed, 85% to 90% are singletons. The sequenced sample consisted of peripheral blood. Every receptor here comes from a human donor in a cohort sampled during active COVID-19. The CDR3 runs from the conserved cysteine through the conserved F or W. Each record gives: D gene, clone size, J gene, V gene, CDR3 protein, CDR3 DNA. D genes are given only for firm matches. Clone size is given for some rows only: seen once, a few or many times, or a class if the clone is expanded.

>NA|NA|TRBJ1-1|TRBV20-1
CSASAQMNTEAFF
TGCAGTGCTAGTGCACAGATGAACACTGAAGCTTTCTTT
>NA|NA|TRBJ2-2|TRBV19
CASSIGEVSNTGELFF
TGTGCCAGTAGTATTGGGGAGGTTTCGAACACCGGGGAGCTGTTTTTT
>TRBD1|NA|TRBJ2-1|TRBV11-3
CASSPGTGGLLYNEQFF
TGTGCCAGCAGCCCGGGGACAGGGGGCCTCCTTTACAATGAGCAGTTCTTC
>NA|NA|TRBJ2-1|TRBV24-1
CATSDQRGGLYNEQFF
TGTGCCACCAGTGATCAGAGAGGAGGGCTCTACAATGAGCAGTTCTTC
>TRBD1|NA|TRBJ2-1|TRBV7-6
CASSPERQGMESEQFF
TGTGCCAGCAGCCCAGAAAGACAGGGGATGGAGAGTGAGCAGTTCTTC
>TRBD2|NA|TRBJ2-1|TRBV6-2/TRBV6-3
CASSSGTSGDNEQFF
TGTGCCAGCAGTTCCGGGACTAGCGGGGACAATGAGCAGTTCTTC
>TRBD1|NA|TRBJ1-2|TRBV27
CASGRQGRSEGYTF
TGTGCCAGCGGTAGACAGGGACGATCGGAAGGCTACACCTTC
>NA|once|TRBJ2-7|TRBV27
CASSRTRGVGGEQYF
TGTGCCAGCAGCCGCACCCGAGGGGTGGGGGGCGAGCAGTACTTC
>TRBD1|NA|TRBJ2-5|TRBV7-9
CASSPGTAQAQYF
TGTGCCAGCAGCCCCGGGACAGCTCAGGCCCAGTACTTC
>NA|NA|TRBJ2-3|TRBV10-2
CASSESAPQGDTQYF
TGCGCCAGCAGTGAGTCGGCACCCCAGGGGGATACGCAGTATTTT
>NA|once|TRBJ1-1|TRBV12-3/TRBV12-4
CASSLQKNTEAFF
TGTGCCAGCAGCCTCCAGAAGAACACTGAAGCTTTCTTT
>TRBD1|NA|TRBJ1-1|TRBV2
CASKLQGANTEAFF
TGTGCCAGCAAGCTACAGGGGGCGAACACTGAAGCTTTCTTT
>NA|NA|TRBJ2-7|TRBV6-1
CASSEPAAPGVPYEQYF
TGTGCCAGCAGTGAACCGGCCGCCCCAGGGGTCCCCTACGAGCAGTACTTC
>TRBD2|NA|TRBJ2-1|TRBV7-6
CASSLLDGSGGEQFF
TGTGCCAGCAGCTTGCTTGACGGTAGCGGGGGGGAGCAGTTCTTC
>NA|NA|TRBJ1-4|TRBV25-1
CASSEQGLMGEKLFF
TGTGCCAGCAGTGAACAGGGTTTAATGGGGGAAAAACTGTTTTTT
>NA|NA|TRBJ2-3|TRBV5-1
CASWAVATDTQYF
TGCGCCAGCTGGGCAGTGGCAACCGATACGCAGTATTTT
>TRBD1|NA|TRBJ1-6|TRBV5-6
CASSLNTGGNSPLHF
TGTGCCAGCAGCTTGAATACAGGGGGTAATTCACCCCTCCACTTT
>TRBD1|NA|TRBJ1-4|TRBV18
CASSQDRGGEKLFF
TGTGCCAGCTCCCAAGACAGGGGAGGTGAAAAACTGTTTTTT
>TRBD1|NA|TRBJ2-2|TRBV11-3
CASSQGQGYTGELFF
TGTGCCAGCAGCCAGGGACAGGGGTACACCGGGGAGCTGTTTTTT
>NA|NA|TRBJ1-1|TRBV6-1
CASSEGADTEAFF
TGTGCCAGCAGTGAGGGGGCGGACACTGAAGCTTTCTTT
>NA|NA|TRBJ2-3|TRBV7-2
CASSLEVGNTQYF
TGTGCCAGCAGTCTTGAGGTTGGAAATACGCAGTATTTT
>TRBD1|NA|TRBJ2-7|TRBV5-1
CASSPRDRESGEQYF
TGCGCCAGCAGCCCCCGGGACAGGGAGTCGGGCGAGCAGTACTTC
>TRBD2|NA|TRBJ2-2|TRBV6-2/TRBV6-3
CASSPLPGLAGGYGSNGELFF
TGTGCCAGCAGTCCCTTACCGGGACTAGCGGGAGGATATGGTTCAAACGGGGAGCTGTTTTTT
>NA|NA|TRBJ1-5|TRBV5-1
CASSRTGRQPQHF
TGCGCCAGCAGCAGAACAGGGAGACAGCCCCAGCATTTT
>TRBD1|NA|TRBJ2-5|TRBV2
CASSLQGGEETQYF
TGTGCCAGCAGCCTACAGGGGGGTGAAGAGACCCAGTACTTC
>TRBD2|NA|TRBJ2-1|TRBV19
CARPPGLDYNEQFF
TGTGCCAGGCCGCCGGGACTAGATTACAATGAGCAGTTCTTC
>NA|NA|TRBJ1-5|TRBV27
CASSSSGPWQPQHF
TGTGCCAGCAGTTCGAGCGGGCCTTGGCAGCCCCAGCATTTT
>NA|NA|TRBJ1-3|TRBV9
CASSRQTSSGNTIYF
TGTGCCAGCTCTCGACAGACGAGCTCTGGAAACACCATATATTTT
>NA|NA|TRBJ2-7|TRBV5-4
CASSTRDFRGYEQYF
NA